This TCR beta chain was captured in a study of T-cell reconstitution after alpha-beta-depleted transplantation in children. Germline values: CDR1 SQVTM, CDR2 ANQGSEA. The CDR3 spans 13 residues. Trimming removed 5 bases at V and 4 bases at J, with 12 bases between. Unique molecular identifiers were built into the TCRbeta library. MiXCR, applied by TCRdb to the PCR reads, yields one record per CDR3 protein. The profile shows under 450,000 distinct CDR3 sequences, roughly 15% of them singletons. V and J are TRBV29-1 and TRBJ2-1; the D is unclear. The sequencing used PBMCs, mostly from graft donor cells, collected 360 days after TCRalphabeta/CD19-depleted stem cell transplant. This clonotype was obtained from a boy under two years old who had a stem cell transplant for Wiskott-Aldrich syndrome, so the T cells may come from the graft donor. As DNA, the CDR3 is TGCAGCGTTCTTGGCGGTCCTTACAATGAGCAGTTCTTC. It specifies CSVLGGPYNEQFF.